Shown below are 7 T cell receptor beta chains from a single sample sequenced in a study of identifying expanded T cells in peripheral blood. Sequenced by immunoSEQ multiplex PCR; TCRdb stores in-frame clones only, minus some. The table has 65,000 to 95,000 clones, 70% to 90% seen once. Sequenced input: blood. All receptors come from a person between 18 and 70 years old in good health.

This chain's CDR3 is CASIPQTGAGGYTF. The CDR3 DNA reads TGTGCCAGTATCCCCCAGACAGGGGCTGGTGGCTACACCTTC. J is TRBJ1-2 and V is TRBV19; TRBD1 matches 8 bases. Trimming removed 7 bases from V and 7 bases from J; junction bases left unmatched: 11. The CDR3 is 14 amino acids. CDR1 is LNHDA and CDR2 is SQIVND in the germline V gene (reference sequence).

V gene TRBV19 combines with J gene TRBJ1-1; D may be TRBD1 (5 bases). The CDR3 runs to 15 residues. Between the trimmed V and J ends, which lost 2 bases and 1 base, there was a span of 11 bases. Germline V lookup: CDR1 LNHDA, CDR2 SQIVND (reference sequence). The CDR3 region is CASSIQGWGNTEAFF. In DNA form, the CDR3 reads TGTGCCAGTAGTATACAGGGTTGGGGGAACACTGAAGCTTTCTTT.

The CDR3 reads CAIDTPSGTGELFF. As DNA, the CDR3 is TGTGCCATCGATACCCCCTCGGGGACCGGGGAGCTGTTTTTT. The V gene is TRBV28, the J gene TRBJ2-2; the D gene is possibly TRBD2 (5 bases). CDR1 is MDHEN, CDR2 SYDVKM, per germline. This CDR3 is built from 14 residues. Trimming took 10 bases from V and 5 from J, leaving 17 bases between them.

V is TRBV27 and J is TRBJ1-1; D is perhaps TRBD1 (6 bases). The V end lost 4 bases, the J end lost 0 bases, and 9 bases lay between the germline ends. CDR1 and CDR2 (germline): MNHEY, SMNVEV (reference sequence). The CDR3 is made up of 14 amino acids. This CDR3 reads CASSSQGLNTEAFF. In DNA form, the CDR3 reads TGTGCCAGCAGTTCCCAGGGGTTGAACACTGAAGCTTTCTTT.

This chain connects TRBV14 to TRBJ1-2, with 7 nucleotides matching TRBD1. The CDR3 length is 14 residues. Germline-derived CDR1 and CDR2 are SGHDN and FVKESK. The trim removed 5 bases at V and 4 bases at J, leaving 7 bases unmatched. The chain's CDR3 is CASSSQGFAYGYTF. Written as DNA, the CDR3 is TGTGCCAGCAGCTCACAGGGGTTCGCCTATGGCTACACCTTC.

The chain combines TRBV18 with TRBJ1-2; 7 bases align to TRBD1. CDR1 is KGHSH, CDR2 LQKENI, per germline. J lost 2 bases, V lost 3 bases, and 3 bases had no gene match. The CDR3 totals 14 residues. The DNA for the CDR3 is TGTGCCAGCTCACCTGGGACAGTAAACTATGGCTACACCTTC. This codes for CASSPGTVNYGYTF.

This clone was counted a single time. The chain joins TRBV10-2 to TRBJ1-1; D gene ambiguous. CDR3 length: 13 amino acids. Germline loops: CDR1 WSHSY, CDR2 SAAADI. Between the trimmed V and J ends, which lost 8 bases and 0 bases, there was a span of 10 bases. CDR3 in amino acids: CASGMLLNTEAFF. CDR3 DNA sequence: TGCGCCAGCGGAATGCTCCTGAACACTGAAGCTTTCTTT.